This T cell receptor (beta chain) was identified in a study of cytomegalovirus exposure and HLA in healthy donors. The CDR3 has 15 amino acids. The germline CDR1 and CDR2 sequences are MNHNS and SASEGT. The PCR contained 60 Vbeta and 13 Jbeta primers. Using immunoSEQ multiplex PCR, the repertoire was profiled, and TCRdb retains in-frame clones only, with some absent. The sample table includes approximately 140,000 clones. Comments on this clone: Antigen unknown. One end of the junction varies from germline; a read error may be responsible.

Findings of the study overall: When a later analysis compared HLA-associated TCR beta chains with equally common others, the HLA-associated chains turned out to be more clonally expanded and to have lower generation probabilities. Donors were assumed by presence/absence analyses to have roughly uniform sequencing depth. The authors listed some 160 TCR beta chains as cytomegalovirus-associated. A few chains linked to CMV were shown in vitro to be specific for CMV antigens.

The V and J genes are TRBV6-1 and TRBJ2-2; weak D call: TRBD2 (7 bases). Input material: PBMCs. The clonotype was recovered from a middle-aged man in good health and CMV-seronegative. DNA for the CDR3: TGTGCCAGCAGTGTCGGGGGGCCGAACATCGGGGAGCTGTTTTTT. Its protein product is CASSVGGPNIGELFF.